This T cell receptor (beta chain) came from a study of CD8 T cells in Susac syndrome (dated by TCRdb to between 2018 and 2021). Broadly, across the study: Whether CD8+ T cell activation and differentiation in Susac syndrome was antigen driven was tested using repertoire sequencing. Summary of the overall study and its limitations: The TCR sequencing and HLA analysis was acknowledged to have included a relatively small number of individuals.

High-throughput TCR beta sequencing profiled peripheral blood CD8+ and CD4+ T cells from healthy donors, Susac syndrome patients and multiple sclerosis patients. Treatment-naive patients with stable or active relapsing-remitting disease fulfilling revised McDonald criteria were used as multiple sclerosis controls. Bulk CD8+ and CD4+ T cells were purified by magnetic negative isolation, whereas CD8+ TEMRA cells were enriched by FACS. Blood was drawn into EDTA tubes, processed within 24 hours, and PBMCs were isolated by density gradient centrifugation. PBMCs destined for TCR sequencing were cryopreserved in liquid nitrogen and later thawed in a 37 °C water bath. The sorted or isolated CD4+, CD8+ and CD8+ TEMRA cells had a purity of 90% or higher. RNA was extracted using the RNeasy kit, and roughly 0.5 to 1 microgram was reverse transcribed with random hexamers. TCR beta CDR3 regions were amplified with the immunoSEQ multiplex PCR assay covering 54 Vbeta and 13 Jbeta segments. Bias from PCR amplification was corrected by using a synthetic template baseline for primer optimization and for computational correction. Processing in the source paper ran as follows. Reads were annotated to V, D and J genes per IMGT and analyzed with immunoSEQ Analyzer, keeping only productive sequences. To calculate clonality, Shannon entropy was normalized by log2 of the number of productive unique sequences and then subtracted from one. For each patient and control, public and private clones were evaluated within the 100 most prevalent clones. Clones were defined as Susac-specific if absent from the healthy and MS cohorts, from under 1,200 published viral clones and from other ImmuneACCESS disease sequences. TCRdb trimmed public reads at Q25 via fastp, called clones via MiXCR and kept in-frame beta chains. Rows matching on CDR3 protein sequence are summarized as one entry with the most common DNA and genes. None of the V and J calls come from the authors' own analysis; TCRdb made them. The table for this sample lists some 120,000 distinct CDR3 sequences; roughly 94% of them were counted only once. The ten top clones hold approximately 0.13% of the sample.

As to this clonotype: Its antigen is still unknown. Within one base of it there is no much larger clone, and no base qualities were kept.

Reading the germline V gene (reference sequence) gives CDR1 GTSNPN and CDR2 SVGIG. Counted from cysteine to phenylalanine, this CDR3 has 15 amino acids. CDR3 DNA is the only sequence kept; it has 45 bases, read in frame from the first base. Unmatched junction bases come to 9, with V trimmed by 2 bases and J by 5 bases. What was sequenced was CD4+ T cells from PBMCs. The rearranged chain carries TRBV30 and TRBJ1-1, with 9 junctional bases fitting TRBD1. The sequence was obtained from a human donor with multiple sclerosis. The nucleotides are TGTGCCTGGAGTCCCCGGGACAGGGTCAGGACTGAAGCTTTCTTT. It translates to CAWSPRDRVRTEAFF.